This TCR beta chain derives from a study of somatic mutations in cytotoxic T cells in rheumatoid arthritis (dated by TCRdb to between 2016 and 2019). Turning to the overall study: Patient peripheral blood (around 30 ml EDTA) was drawn right after diagnosis and before any treatment started. Some V beta antibody-stained T-cell populations were flow-sorted on a FACSAria II or Sony SH800 at nearly 100% purity, and sorted V beta1+ cells also underwent TCRB sequencing. To characterize clonality, the study used TCRB deep sequencing while asking whether somatic mutations are carried by expanded CD8+ T-cell clones in newly diagnosed, untreated rheumatoid arthritis. For 65 rheumatoid arthritis patients and roughly 22 healthy controls, TCRB deep sequencing was carried out. Median age was essentially the same in the patient group and the control group. Here is what the overall study found, with its caveats: The slight TRBV07 underrepresentation in patients was not adjusted for multiple comparisons. In patients, CD8+ clonality rose with age (Spearman r ~ 0.45), which was not the case in healthy controls. There was no significant difference in CD8+ T-cell clonality between rheumatoid arthritis patients and age-matched healthy controls. The antigen targets of the expanded CD8+ clones were unknown, and absence from virus-specific databases did not rule out viral specificity. In about an eighth of the roughly 65 patients the largest CD8+ clone exceeded 20% of CD8+ cells, and several identical CD8+ TCRB sequences were shared between blood and synovial fluid.

Measured from the cysteine to the phenylalanine, the CDR3 is 11 residues long. The CDR3 DNA has 33 bases and is translated from base 1. V loses 5 bases of germline sequence and J loses 5 bases, and the interval between the two ends is 6 bases. From a lookup of the germline V gene (reference sequence), CDR1 and CDR2 are PRHDT and FYEKMQ. TCRB CDR3 sequencing used the immunoSEQ assay on genomic DNA. The paper's processing steps were these. Only a few patient CD8+ clones larger than 1% matched published virus-specific TCRB sequences when compared against them. Analyses were restricted to productive TCRB rearrangements. Clonality was expressed as a Shannon entropy-based productive clonality index, with each clone defined by a unique TCRB CDR3 sequence. Repertoire overlap between two samples was calculated from the template counts of each clone relative to total templates per sample. A correlation with a Spearman r of around 0.6 was found between V-gene usage by flow cytometry and V-gene usage by TCRB sequencing. TCRdb's version of the immuneACCESS table is confined to in-frame rearrangements and falls short of the full clone set. An unresolved V gene accounts for under half of the shortfall where checked; the remainder is of unknown origin. The V and J calls and clone size are taken from that table; D and trimming were inferred from the DNA. This sample holds some 9,600 clones; 85% to 95% were observed only once. Together, the top ten hold around 14% of the sample.

Positive magnetic bead selection on an AutoMACS was used to isolate CD4+ and CD8+ cells, with flow cytometry used to check purity. A TCR V beta antibody panel was used in flow cytometry to screen first for clonal expansions, which were then characterized by TCRB deep sequencing of sorted CD8+ fractions. Ficoll-Paque PLUS density gradient separation was used to isolate peripheral blood mononuclear cells. DNA was extracted from CD4-enriched, CD8-enriched or PBMC samples with Nucleospin Tissue or Tissue XS kits and quantified with a Qubit 2.0 fluorometer. Comment on this clone: It has no known antigen specificity. Per-base quality was not reported, and no clone a single base away is much larger than it.

This TCR came from a woman under 30 with rheumatoid arthritis. The chain uses TRBV13 and TRBJ1-1; the D region possibly corresponds to TRBD1 (5 bases align). Sequenced: CD8+ T cells sorted from blood. The nucleotides read TGTGCCAGCAGCGGGGGGACTGAAGCTTTCTTT. This yields the protein CASSGGTEAFF.